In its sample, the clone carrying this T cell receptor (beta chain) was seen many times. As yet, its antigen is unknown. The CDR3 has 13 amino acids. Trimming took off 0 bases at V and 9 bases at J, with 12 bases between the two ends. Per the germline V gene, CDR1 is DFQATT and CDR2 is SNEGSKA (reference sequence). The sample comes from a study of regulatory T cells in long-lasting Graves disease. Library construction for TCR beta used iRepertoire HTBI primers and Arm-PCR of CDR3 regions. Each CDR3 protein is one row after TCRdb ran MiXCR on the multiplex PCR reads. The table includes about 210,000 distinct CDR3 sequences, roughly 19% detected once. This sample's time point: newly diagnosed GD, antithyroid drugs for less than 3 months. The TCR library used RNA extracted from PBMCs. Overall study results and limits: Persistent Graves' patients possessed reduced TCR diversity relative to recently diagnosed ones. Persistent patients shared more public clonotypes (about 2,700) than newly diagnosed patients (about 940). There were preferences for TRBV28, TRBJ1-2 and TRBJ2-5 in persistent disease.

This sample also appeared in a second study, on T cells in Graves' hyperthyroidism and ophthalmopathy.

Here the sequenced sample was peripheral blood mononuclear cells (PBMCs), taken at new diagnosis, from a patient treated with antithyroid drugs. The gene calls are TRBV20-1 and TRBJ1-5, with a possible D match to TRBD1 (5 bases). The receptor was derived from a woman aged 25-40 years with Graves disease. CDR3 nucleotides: TGCAGTGCTAGAGAGGGCAGGGTTGGGCCCCAGCATTTT. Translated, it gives CSAREGRVGPQHF.